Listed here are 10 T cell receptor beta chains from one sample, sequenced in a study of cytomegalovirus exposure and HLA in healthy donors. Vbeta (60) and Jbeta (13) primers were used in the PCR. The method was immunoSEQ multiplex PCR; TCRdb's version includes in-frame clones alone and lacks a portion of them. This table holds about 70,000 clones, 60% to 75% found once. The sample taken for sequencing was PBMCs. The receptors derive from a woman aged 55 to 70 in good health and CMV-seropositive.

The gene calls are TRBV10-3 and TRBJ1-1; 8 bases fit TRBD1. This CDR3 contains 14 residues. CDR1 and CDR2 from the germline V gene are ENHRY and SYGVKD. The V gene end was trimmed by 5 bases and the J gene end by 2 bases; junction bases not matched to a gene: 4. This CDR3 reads CAISKDRENTEAFF. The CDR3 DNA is TGTGCCATCAGTAAGGACAGGGAAAACACTGAAGCTTTCTTT.

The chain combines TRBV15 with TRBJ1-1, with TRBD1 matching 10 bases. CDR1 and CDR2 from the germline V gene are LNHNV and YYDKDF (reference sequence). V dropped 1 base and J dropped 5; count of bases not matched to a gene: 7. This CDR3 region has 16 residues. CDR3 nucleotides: TGTGCCACCAGCAGAGGACGGACAGGGGGTAGGACTGAAGCTTTCTTT. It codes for CATSRGRTGGRTEAFF.

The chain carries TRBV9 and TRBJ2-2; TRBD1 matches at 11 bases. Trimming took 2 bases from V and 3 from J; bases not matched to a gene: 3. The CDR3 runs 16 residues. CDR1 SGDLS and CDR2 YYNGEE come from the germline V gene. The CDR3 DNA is TGTGCCAGCAGCGTGGGACAGGGGGGCGACACCGGGGAGCTGTTTTTT. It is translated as CASSVGQGGDTGELFF.

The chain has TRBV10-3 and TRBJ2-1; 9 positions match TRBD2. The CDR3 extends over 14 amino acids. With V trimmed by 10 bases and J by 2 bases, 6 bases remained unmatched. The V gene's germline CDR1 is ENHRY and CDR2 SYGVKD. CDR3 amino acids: CAKKIAGAYNEQFF. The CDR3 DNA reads TGTGCCAAAAAAATAGCGGGGGCCTACAATGAGCAGTTCTTC.

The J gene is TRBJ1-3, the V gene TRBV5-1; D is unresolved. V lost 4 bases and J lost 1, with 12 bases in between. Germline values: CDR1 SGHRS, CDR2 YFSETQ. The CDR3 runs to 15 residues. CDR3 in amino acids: CASSASSGSGNTIYF. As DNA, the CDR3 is TGCGCCAGCAGCGCGTCTTCGGGGTCTGGAAACACCATATATTTT.

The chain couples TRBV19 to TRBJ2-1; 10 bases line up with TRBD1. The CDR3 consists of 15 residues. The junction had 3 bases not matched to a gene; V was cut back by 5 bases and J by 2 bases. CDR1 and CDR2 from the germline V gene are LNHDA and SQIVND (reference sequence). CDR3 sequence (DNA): TGTGCCAGTAGTCCAGGACAGGGGGCCTACAATGAGCAGTTCTTC. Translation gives CASSPGQGAYNEQFF.

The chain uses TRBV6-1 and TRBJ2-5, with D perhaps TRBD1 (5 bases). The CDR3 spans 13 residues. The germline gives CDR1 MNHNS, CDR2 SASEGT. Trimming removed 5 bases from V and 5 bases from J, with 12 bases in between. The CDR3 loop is CASSSSPGETQYF. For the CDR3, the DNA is TGTGCCAGCAGTTCAAGCCCAGGGGAGACCCAGTACTTC.

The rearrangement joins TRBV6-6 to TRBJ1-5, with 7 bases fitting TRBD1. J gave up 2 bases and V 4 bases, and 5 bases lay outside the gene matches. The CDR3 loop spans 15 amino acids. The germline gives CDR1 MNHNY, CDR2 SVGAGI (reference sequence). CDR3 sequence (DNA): TGTGCCAGCAGTTCAGGGACAGTTGGCAATCAGCCCCAGCATTTT. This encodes CASSSGTVGNQPQHF.

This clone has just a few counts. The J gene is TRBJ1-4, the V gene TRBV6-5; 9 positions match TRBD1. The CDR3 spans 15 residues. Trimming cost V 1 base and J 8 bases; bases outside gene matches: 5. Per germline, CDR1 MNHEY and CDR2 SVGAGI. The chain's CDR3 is CASSYLTGGEEKLFF. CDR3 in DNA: TGTGCCAGCAGTTACTTAACAGGGGGCGAAGAAAAACTGTTTTTT.

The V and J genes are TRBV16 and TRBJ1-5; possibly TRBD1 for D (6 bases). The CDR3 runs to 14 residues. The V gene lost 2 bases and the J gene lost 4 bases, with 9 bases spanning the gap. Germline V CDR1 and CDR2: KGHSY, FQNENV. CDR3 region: CASSQRTVNQPQHF. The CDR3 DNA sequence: TGTGCCAGCAGCCAAAGGACAGTTAATCAGCCCCAGCATTTT.